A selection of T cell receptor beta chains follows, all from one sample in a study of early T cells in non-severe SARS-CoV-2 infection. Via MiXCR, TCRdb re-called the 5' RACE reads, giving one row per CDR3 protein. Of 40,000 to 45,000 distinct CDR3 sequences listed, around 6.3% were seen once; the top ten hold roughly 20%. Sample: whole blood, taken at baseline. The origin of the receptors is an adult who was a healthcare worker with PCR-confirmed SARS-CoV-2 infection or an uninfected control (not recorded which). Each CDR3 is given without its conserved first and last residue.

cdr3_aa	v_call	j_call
ASSLEARGRGSYNEQF	TRBV7-6	TRBJ2-1
ASRDRGGKNTEAF	TRBV2	TRBJ1-1
ASSSPWDRDPYEQY	TRBV11-2	TRBJ2-7
ASSRAGRSYNEQF	TRBV28	TRBJ2-1
ASSSPTSGPNQETQY	TRBV5-4	TRBJ2-5
ATSEPGTGGTGELF	TRBV24-1	TRBJ2-2
ASSRLVAGANTGELF	TRBV4-2	TRBJ2-2
SVGGGGGRGENEQF	TRBV29-1	TRBJ2-1
ASSPLPSGTSTDTQY	TRBV18	TRBJ2-3
ASSAGLAGKDTQY	TRBV12-3/TRBV12-4	TRBJ2-3
ASSPEVQPQH	TRBV12-3/TRBV12-4	TRBJ1-5